This T cell receptor (beta chain) was captured by sequencing in a study of early T cells in non-severe SARS-CoV-2 infection. Study context: Sequencing of unsorted whole blood was done on bulk RNA, leaving chains unpaired.

Germline values: CDR1 SQVTM, CDR2 ANQGSEA. Trimming pared 7 bases from V and 5 bases from J, leaving 11 bases between. This CDR3 comprises 11 residues. TCRdb itself ran the 5' RACE reads through MiXCR, one entry per CDR3 protein. This table has about 56,000 distinct CDR3 sequences, roughly a tenth appearing once. The sequencing input was whole blood. The receptor was isolated from an adult who was a healthcare worker with PCR-confirmed SARS-CoV-2 infection or an uninfected control (not recorded which). The V call is TRBV29-1, the J call TRBJ1-1, with D perhaps matching TRBD1 (5 bases). CDR3 amino acids: CSGLRETEAFF. As DNA, the CDR3 is TGCAGCGGTCTCAGGGAAACTGAAGCTTTCTTT.